The T cell receptor beta chain under discussion was sequenced for a study of blood T cell repertoires in COVID-19. Only a few counts were recorded for this clone. Some clones are missing from TCRdb's copy, which holds only in-frame ones; the method was immunoSEQ multiplex PCR. The sample yields about 82,000 clones, about 80% seen once. This CDR3 is built from 13 residues. Trimming removed 6 bases from V and 8 bases from J; junction bases left unmatched: 9. This TCR was sampled from a middle-aged woman with active or convalescent COVID-19. Sequences were obtained from peripheral blood. The genes are TRBV12-3 or TRBV12-4 and TRBJ1-2, with 7 bases that match TRBD1. Here the CDR3 DNA reads TGTGCCAGCAGCCTCGACAGGGTCCAAGGCTACACCTTC. Translation gives CASSLDRVQGYTF.